By frequency in the sample, the clone carrying this TCR beta chain is medium-sized. What it binds is not known. Treg sorting used a CD4+CD25+CD127-/low gate. Study results and limitations: Tumor Treg TCRs overlapped most with tumor naive CD4+ cells. The larger-cohort validation was restricted to a single TCR beta V-J rearrangement rather than whole repertoires.

V was pared by 4 bases and J by 4 bases, with 7 bases between. Germline CDR1 is MNHNS and CDR2 is SASEGT. CDR3 length: 12 residues. MiXCR, applied by TCRdb to the 5' RACE reads, yields one record per CDR3 protein. The data show some 11,000 distinct CDR3 sequences, roughly a quarter seen once. Sequenced input: Tregs sorted from a lymph node. This rearrangement joins TRBV6-1 to TRBJ1-1; possible D gene TRBD1, 5 bases. The clonotype originates from a female donor with breast cancer. The CDR3 sequence: CASSGGGTEAFF. Written as DNA, the CDR3 is TGTGCCAGCAGTGGGGGGGGCACTGAAGCTTTCTTT.